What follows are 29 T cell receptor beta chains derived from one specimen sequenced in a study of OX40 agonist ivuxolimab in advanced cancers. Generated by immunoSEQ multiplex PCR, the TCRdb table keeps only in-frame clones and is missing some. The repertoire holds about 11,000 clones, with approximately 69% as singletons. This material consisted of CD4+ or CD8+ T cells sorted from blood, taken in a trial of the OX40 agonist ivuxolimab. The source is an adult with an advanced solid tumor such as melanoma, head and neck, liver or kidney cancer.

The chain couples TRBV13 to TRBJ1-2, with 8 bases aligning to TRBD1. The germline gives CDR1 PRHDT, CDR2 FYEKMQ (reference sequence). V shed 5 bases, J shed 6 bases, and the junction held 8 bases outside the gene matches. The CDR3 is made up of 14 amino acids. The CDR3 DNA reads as TGTGCCAGCAGCCCCCGGACAGGGAAAGATGGCTACACCTTC. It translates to CASSPRTGKDGYTF.

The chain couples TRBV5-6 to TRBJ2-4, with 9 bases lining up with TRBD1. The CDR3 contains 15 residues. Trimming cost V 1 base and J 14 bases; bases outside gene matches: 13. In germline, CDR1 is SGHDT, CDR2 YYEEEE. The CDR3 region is CASSLSGTGFDLKYF. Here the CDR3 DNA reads TGTGCCAGCAGCTTGAGCGGGACAGGGTTCGACCTAAAGTACTTC.

The CDR3 region has the DNA TGTGCCAGCAGCAAGTACCGAGGACAGGGTCAGAGTAAAGGTGGCTACACCTTC. This translates into CASSKYRGQGQSKGGYTF. The V and J genes are TRBV27 and TRBJ1-2; TRBD1 matches 8 bases. Germline CDR1 MNHEY, CDR2 SMNVEV (reference sequence). Trimming removed 6 bases from V and 7 bases from J; junction bases left unmatched: 22. The CDR3 consists of 18 residues.

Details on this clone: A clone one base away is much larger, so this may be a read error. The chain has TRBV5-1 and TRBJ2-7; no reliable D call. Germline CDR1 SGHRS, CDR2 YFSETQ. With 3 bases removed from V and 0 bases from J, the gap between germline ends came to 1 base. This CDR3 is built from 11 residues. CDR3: CASSYSYEQYF. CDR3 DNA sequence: TGCGCCAGCAGCTACTCCTACGAGCAGTACTTC.

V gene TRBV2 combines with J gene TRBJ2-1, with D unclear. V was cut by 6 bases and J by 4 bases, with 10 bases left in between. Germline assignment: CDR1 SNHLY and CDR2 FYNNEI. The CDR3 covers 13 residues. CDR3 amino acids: CASSTKIYNEQFF. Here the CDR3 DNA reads TGTGCCAGCAGCACTAAGATTTACAATGAGCAGTTCTTC.

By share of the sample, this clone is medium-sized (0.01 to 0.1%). The chain's CDR3 is CASSLATGTDTQYF. The DNA of the CDR3 is TGTGCCAGCAGTTTAGCCACCGGGACAGATACGCAGTATTTT. The chain joins TRBV27 to TRBJ2-3; D gene ambiguous. CDR1 is MNHEY and CDR2 is SMNVEV in the germline V gene (reference sequence). Trimming cost V 2 bases and J 3 bases, with 9 bases left between them. The CDR3 has 14 residues.

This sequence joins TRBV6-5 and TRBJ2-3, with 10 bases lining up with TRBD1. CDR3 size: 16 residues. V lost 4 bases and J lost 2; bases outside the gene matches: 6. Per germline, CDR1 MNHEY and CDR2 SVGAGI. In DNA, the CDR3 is TGTGCCAGCAGTTTGGACAGGGGGGACTTCACAGATACGCAGTATTTT. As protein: CASSLDRGDFTDTQYF.

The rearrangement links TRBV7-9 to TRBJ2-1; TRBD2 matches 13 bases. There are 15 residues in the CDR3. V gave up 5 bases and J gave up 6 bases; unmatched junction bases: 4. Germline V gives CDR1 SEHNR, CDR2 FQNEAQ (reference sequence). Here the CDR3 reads CASSLGLAGVNEQFF. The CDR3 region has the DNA TGTGCCAGCAGCCTCGGACTAGCGGGAGTCAATGAGCAGTTCTTC.

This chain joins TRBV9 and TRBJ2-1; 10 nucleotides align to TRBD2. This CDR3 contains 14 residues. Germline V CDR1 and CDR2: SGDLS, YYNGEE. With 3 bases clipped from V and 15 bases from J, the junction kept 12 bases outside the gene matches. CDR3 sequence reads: CASSALPSGRGPFF. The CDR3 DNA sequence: TGTGCCAGCAGCGCCCTCCCTAGCGGGAGAGGCCCGTTCTTC.

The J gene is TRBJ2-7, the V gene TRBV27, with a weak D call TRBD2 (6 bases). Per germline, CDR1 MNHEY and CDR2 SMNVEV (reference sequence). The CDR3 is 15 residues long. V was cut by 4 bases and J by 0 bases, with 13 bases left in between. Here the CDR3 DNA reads TGTGCCAGCAGTTCGGAGCTAGCGTCCTCCTACGAGCAGTACTTC. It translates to CASSSELASSYEQYF.

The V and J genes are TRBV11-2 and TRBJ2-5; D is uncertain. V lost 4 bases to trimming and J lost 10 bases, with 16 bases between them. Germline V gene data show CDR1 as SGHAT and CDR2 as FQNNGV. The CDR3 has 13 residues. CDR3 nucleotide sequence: TGTGCCAGCAGCTCCGGATCCCTGGGTCACCAGTACTTC. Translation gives CASSSGSLGHQYF.

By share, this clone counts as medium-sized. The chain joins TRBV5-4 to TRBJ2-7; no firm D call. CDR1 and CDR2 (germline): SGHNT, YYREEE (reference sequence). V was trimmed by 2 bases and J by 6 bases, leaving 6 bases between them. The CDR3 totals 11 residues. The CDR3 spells CASSFNREQYF. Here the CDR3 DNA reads TGTGCCAGCAGCTTTAATCGCGAGCAGTACTTC.

In DNA form, the CDR3 reads TGTGCCAGCAGCGTAGTCTCTGACACTGAAGCTTTCTTT. Protein product: CASSVVSDTEAFF. This sequence joins TRBV9 and TRBJ1-1; D uncertain. CDR3 length: 13 residues. V lost 0 bases to trimming and J lost 3 bases, with 6 bases between them. Germline V gene sequence: CDR1 SGDLS, CDR2 YYNGEE.

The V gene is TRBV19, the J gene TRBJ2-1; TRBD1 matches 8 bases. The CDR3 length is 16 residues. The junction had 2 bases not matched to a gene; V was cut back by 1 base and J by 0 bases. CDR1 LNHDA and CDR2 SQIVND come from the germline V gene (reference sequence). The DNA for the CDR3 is TGTGCCAGTAGTATAGCTGGGACAGGCTCCTACAATGAGCAGTTCTTC. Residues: CASSIAGTGSYNEQFF.

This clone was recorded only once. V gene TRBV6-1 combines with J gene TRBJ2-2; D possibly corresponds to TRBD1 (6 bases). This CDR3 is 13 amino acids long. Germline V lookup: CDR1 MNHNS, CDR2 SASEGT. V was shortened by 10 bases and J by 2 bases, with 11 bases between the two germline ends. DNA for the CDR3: TGTGCCACCAAGGACAGCAACACCGGGGAGCTGTTTTTT. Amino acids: CATKDSNTGELFF.

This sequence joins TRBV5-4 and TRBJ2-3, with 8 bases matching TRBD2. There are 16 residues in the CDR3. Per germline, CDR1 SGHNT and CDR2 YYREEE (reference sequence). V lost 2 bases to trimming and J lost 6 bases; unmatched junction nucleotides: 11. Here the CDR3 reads CASSFGLAFVGDTQYF. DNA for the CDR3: TGTGCCAGCAGCTTCGGACTAGCTTTTGTAGGGGATACGCAGTATTTT. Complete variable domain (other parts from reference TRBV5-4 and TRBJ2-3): ETGVTQSPTHLIKTRGQQVTLRCSSQSGHNTVSWYQQALGQGPQFIFQYYREEENGRGNFPPRFSGLQFPNYSSELNVNALELDDSALYLCASSFGLAFVGDTQYFGPGTRLTVL.

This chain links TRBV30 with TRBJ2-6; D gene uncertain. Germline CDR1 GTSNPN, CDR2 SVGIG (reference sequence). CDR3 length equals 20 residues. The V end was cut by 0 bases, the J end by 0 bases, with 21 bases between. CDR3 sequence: CAWSVISYSITGSGANVLTF. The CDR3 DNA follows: TGTGCCTGGAGTGTAATATCGTACTCTATCACTGGCTCTGGGGCCAACGTCCTGACTTTC.

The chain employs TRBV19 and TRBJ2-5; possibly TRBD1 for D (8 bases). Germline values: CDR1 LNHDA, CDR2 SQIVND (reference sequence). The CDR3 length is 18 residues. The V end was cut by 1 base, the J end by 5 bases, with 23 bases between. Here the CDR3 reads CASSIATGGGETKETQYF. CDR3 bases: TGTGCCAGTAGTATAGCTACAGGGGGAGGGGAAACCAAGGAGACCCAGTACTTC.

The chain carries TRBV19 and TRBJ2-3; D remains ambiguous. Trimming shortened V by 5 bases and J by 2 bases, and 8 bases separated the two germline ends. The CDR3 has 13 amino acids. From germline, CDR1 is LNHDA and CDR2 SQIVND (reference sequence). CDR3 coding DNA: TGTGCCAGTAGTCAGGATACCACAGATACGCAGTATTTT. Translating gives CASSQDTTDTQYF.

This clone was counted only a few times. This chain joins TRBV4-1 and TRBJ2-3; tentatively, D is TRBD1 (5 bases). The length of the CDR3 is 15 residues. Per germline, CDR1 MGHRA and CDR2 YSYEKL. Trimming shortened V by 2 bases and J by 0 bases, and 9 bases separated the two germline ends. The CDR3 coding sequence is TGCGCCAGCAGCCAAACGACAGCTAGCACAGATACGCAGTATTTT. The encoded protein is CASSQTTASTDTQYF.

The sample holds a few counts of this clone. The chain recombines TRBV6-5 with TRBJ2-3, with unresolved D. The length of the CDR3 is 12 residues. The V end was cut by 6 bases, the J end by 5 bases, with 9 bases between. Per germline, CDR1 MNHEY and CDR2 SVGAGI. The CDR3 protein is CASSPVGDTQYF. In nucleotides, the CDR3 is TGTGCCAGCAGCCCCGTAGGAGATACGCAGTATTTT.

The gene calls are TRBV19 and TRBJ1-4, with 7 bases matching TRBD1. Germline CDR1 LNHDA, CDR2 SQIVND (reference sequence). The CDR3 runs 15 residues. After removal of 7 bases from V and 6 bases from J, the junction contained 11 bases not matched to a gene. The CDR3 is CASTMRDSSDEKLFF. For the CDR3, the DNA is TGTGCCAGTACCATGCGGGACAGTAGCGATGAAAAACTGTTTTTT. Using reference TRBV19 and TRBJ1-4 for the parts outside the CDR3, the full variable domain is DGGITQSPKYLFRKEGQNVTLSCEQNLNHDAMYWYRQDPGQGLRLIYYSQIVNDFQKGDIAEGYSVSREKKESFPLTVTSAQKNPTAFYLCASTMRDSSDEKLFFGSGTQLSVL.

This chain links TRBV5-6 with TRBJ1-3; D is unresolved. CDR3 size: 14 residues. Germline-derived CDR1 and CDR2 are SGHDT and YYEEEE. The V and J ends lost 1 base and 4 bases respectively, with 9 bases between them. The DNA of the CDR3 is TGTGCCAGCAGCTTGTCCGCTGTCGGAAACACCATATATTTT. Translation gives CASSLSAVGNTIYF.

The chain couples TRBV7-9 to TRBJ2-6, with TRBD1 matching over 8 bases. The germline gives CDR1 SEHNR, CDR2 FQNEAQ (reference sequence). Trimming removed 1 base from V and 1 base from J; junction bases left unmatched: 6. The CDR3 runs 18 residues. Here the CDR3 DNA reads TGTGCCAGCAGCTTAGACAGGGGGAGTCCGTCTGGGGCCAACGTCCTGACTTTC. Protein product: CASSLDRGSPSGANVLTF.

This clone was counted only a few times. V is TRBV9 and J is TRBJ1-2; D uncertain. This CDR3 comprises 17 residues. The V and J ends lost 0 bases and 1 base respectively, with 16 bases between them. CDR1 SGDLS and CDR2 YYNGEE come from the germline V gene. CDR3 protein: CASSVAKEAAFNYGYTF. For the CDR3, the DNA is TGTGCCAGCAGCGTAGCTAAGGAGGCAGCCTTTAACTATGGCTACACCTTC.

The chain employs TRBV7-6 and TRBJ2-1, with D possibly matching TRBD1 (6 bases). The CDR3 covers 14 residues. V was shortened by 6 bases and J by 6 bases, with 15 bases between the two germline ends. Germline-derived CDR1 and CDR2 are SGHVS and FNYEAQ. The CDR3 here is CASSLTGVINEQFF. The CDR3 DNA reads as TGTGCCAGCAGTTTGACAGGAGTGATCAATGAGCAGTTCTTC.

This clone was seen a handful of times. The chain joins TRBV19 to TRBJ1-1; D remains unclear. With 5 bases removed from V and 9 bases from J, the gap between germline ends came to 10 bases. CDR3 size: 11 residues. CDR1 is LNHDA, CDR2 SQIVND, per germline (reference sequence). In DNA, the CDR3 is TGTGCCAGTAGTCAGCCAACCCAAGCTTTCTTT. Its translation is CASSQPTQAFF.

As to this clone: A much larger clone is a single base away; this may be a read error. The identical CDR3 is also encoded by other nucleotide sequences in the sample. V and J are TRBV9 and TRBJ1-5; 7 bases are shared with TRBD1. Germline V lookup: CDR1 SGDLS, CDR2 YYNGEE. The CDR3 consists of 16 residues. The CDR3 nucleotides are TGTGCTAGCAGCCCGGGACAGTTAACCTCGGGTGAGCCCCAGCATTTT. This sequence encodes CASSPGQLTSGEPQHF.

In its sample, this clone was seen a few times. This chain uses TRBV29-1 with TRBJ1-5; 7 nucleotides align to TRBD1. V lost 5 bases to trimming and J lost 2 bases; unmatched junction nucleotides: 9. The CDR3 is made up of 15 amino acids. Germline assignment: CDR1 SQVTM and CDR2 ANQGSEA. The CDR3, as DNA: TGCAGCGTTAAAAACACAGGGGACGGCAATCAGCCCCAGCATTTT. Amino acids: CSVKNTGDGNQPQHF.